A selection of T cell receptor beta chains follows, all from one sample in a study of cytomegalovirus exposure and HLA in healthy donors. Produced via immunoSEQ multiplex PCR; TCRdb's table is partial and in-frame only. Of approximately 160,000 clones in the sample, roughly nine tenths are singletons; the top ten hold 3.3%. Sequencing was done on a sample of PBMCs. These receptor sequences come from a woman aged 18-30 years in good health and CMV-seropositive. Each CDR3 is given with its conserved first and last residue. A D gene is named only where the DNA matches it firmly. Clone size is stated in some rows and not others, as once, few, many or a class when expanded.

d_gene | abundance | j_gene | v_gene | CDR3nt | CDR3aa
- | - | TRBJ1-4 | TRBV27 | TGTGCCAGCAGACATCAGGGAAGGGGGAATGAAAAACTGTTTTTT | CASRHQGRGNEKLFF
TRBD2 | - | TRBJ2-7 | TRBV5-1 | TGCGCCAGCAGCAGTACTAGCGGCTACGAGCAGTACTTC | CASSSTSGYEQYF
- | - | TRBJ2-7 | TRBV2 | TGTGCCAGCAGTGATGACAACTCCTACGAGCAGTACTTC | CASSDDNSYEQYF
TRBD2 | once | TRBJ2-7 | TRBV30 | TGTGCCTGGAGTGTTTGGGGAGCGGGAACCTACGAGCAGTACTTC | CAWSVWGAGTYEQYF
- | - | TRBJ1-1 | TRBV29-1 | TGCAGCGTTGAACAGGGTATGAACACTGAAGCTTTCTTT | CSVEQGMNTEAFF
TRBD1 | once | TRBJ1-2 | TRBV30 | TGTGCCTGGAGTACAGGGGAGATTGGCGGCTACACCTTC | CAWSTGEIGGYTF
TRBD2 | - | TRBJ2-7 | TRBV11-2 | TGTGCCAGCAGCTCAGGACTAGCTGACGAGCAGTACTTC | CASSSGLADEQYF
TRBD1 | - | TRBJ2-1 | TRBV28 | TGTGCCAGCAGGCTACAGGGGTCCCACAATGAGCAGTTCTTC | CASRLQGSHNEQFF
- | - | TRBJ1-2 | TRBV14 | TGTGCCAGCAGCCAAGCGAGGAATGGAGGCTACACCTTC | CASSQARNGGYTF
- | - | TRBJ2-1 | TRBV11-3 | TGTGCCAGCAGCGCTTCAGCTAGCGCCTACAATGAGCAGTTCTTC | CASSASASAYNEQFF
- | - | TRBJ2-7 | TRBV29-1 | TGCAGCGTTGAGCGGCAGGGACTTGGCGAGCAGTACTTC | CSVERQGLGEQYF
- | - | TRBJ1-2 | TRBV15 | TGTGCCACCAGCAGGAAGACAGGAGCTAACTATGGCTACACCTTC | CATSRKTGANYGYTF
TRBD1 | - | TRBJ1-1 | TRBV10-3 | TGTGCCATCAGTGAGGGACAGGGCCTGGTAGCTTTCTTT | CAISEGQGLVAFF
- | - | TRBJ2-1 | TRBV7-9 | TGTGCCAGCAGCTTATCCGGGACATTAGGTGAGCAGTTCTTC | CASSLSGTLGEQFF
TRBD1 | many | TRBJ2-7 | TRBV6-1 | TGTGCCAGCAGTGAATCAACCGGGACAGGCTCCTACGAGCAGTACTTC | CASSESTGTGSYEQYF
- | - | TRBJ2-1 | TRBV11-3 | TGTGCCAGCAGCTTAGAGGCTAGCTCGGATGAGCAGTTCTTC | CASSLEASSDEQFF
TRBD2 | - | TRBJ2-1 | TRBV6-6 | TGTGCCAGCATTCTAGCGGGAGGGTCCTACAATGAGCAGTTCTTC | CASILAGGSYNEQFF
- | - | TRBJ1-5 | TRBV28 | TGTGCCAGCAGTTTACTAGGGGGTGGGCAGCCCCAGCATTTT | CASSLLGGGQPQHF
TRBD2 | - | TRBJ2-7 | TRBV7-8 | TGTGCCAGCAGCCAAGTGACCTGGACTAGCTCATACGAGCAGTACTTC | CASSQVTWTSSYEQYF
- | - | TRBJ2-7 | TRBV28 | TGTGCCAGCAAGTGGAGGGGGCCCTACGAGCAGTACTTC | CASKWRGPYEQYF
TRBD1 | once | TRBJ2-7 | TRBV29-1 | TGCAGCGTAACCGTTTGGACAGGGCGACGTCCGGACTACGAGCAGTACTTC | CSVTVWTGRRPDYEQYF
- | once | TRBJ2-2 | TRBV6-1 | TGTGCCACGAAAAACAGCAGGGGCACCGGGGAGCTGTTTTTT | CATKNSRGTGELFF
TRBD1 | - | TRBJ2-7 | TRBV18 | TGTGCCAGCTCACCAGGACAGGGGTCCTACGAGCAGTACTTC | CASSPGQGSYEQYF
TRBD1 | few | TRBJ1-2 | TRBV28 | TGTGCCAGCAGCCTATCCGACAGGGGATTTGGCTACACCTTC | CASSLSDRGFGYTF
TRBD2 | - | TRBJ2-3 | TRBV19 | TGTGCCAGTAGTGTAACCGTACTAGCGGGAGGGGGAACGCAGTATTTT | CASSVTVLAGGGTQYF
- | - | TRBJ1-5 | TRBV12-5 | TGTGCTAGTGGACATTCCAATCAGCCCCAGCATTTT | CASGHSNQPQHF
TRBD2 | once | TRBJ2-2 | TRBV27 | TGTGCCAGCAGAACTCTGGCGGGCGGGAGTACCGGGGAGCTGTTTTTT | CASRTLAGGSTGELFF
- | - | TRBJ2-7 | TRBV29-1 | TGCAGCGTTGACCGTGACAATTTGGGCGAGCAGTACTTC | CSVDRDNLGEQYF